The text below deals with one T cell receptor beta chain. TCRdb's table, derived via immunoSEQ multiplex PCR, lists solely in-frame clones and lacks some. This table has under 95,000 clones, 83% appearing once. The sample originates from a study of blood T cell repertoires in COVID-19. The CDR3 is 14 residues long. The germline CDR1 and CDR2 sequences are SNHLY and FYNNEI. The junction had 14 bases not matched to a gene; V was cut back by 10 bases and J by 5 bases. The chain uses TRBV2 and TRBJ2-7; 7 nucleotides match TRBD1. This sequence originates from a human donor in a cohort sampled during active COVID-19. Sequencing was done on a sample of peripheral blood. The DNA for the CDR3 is TGTGCCACCAAAGGAGACAGGGACCTCCACGAGCAGTACTTC. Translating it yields CATKGDRDLHEQYF.